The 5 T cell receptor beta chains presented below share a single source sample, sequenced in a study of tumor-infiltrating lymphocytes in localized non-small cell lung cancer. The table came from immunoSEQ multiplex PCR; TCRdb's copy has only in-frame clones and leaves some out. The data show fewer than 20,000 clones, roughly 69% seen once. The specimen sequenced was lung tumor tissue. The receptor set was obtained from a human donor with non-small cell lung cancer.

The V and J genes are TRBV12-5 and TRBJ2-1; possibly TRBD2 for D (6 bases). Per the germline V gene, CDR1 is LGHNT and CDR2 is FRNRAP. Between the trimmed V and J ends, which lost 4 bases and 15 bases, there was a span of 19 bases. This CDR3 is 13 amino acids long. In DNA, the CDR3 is TGTGCTAGTGGTTCCCCGGGACTGACTGTGTTGTTCTTC. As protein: CASGSPGLTVLFF.

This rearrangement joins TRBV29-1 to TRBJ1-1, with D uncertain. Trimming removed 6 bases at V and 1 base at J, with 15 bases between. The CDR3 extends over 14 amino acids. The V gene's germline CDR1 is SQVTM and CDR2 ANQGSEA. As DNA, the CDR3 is TGCAGCGTCCTACGGGCCAGCGGGAACACTGAAGCTTTCTTT. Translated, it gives CSVLRASGNTEAFF.

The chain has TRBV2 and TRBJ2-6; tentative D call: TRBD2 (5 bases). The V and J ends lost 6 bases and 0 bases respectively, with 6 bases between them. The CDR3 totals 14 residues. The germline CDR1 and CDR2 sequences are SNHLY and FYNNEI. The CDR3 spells CASRRDSGANVLTF. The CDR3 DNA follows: TGTGCCAGCAGGAGGGACTCTGGGGCCAACGTCCTGACTTTC. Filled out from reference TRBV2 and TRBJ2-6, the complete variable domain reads EPEVTQTPSHQVTQMGQEVILRCVPISNHLYFYWYRQILGQKVEFLVSFYNNEISEKSEIFDDQFSVERPDGSNFTLKIRSTKLEDSAMYFCASRRDSGANVLTFGAGSRLTVL.

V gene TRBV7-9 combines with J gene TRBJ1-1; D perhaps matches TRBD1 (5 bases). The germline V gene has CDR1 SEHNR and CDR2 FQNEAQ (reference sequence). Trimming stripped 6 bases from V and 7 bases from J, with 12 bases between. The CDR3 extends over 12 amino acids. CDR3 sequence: CASRMQGFEAFF. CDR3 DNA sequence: TGTGCCAGCAGGATGCAGGGATTTGAAGCTTTCTTT.

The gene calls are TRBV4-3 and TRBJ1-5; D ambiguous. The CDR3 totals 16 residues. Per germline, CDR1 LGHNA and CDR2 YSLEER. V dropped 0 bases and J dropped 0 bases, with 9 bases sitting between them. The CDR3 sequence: CASSQDWAHSNQPQHF. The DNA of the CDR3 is TGCGCCAGCAGCCAAGATTGGGCACATAGCAATCAGCCCCAGCATTTT.